This T cell receptor (beta chain) is drawn from a study of T cells after yellow fever vaccination. Study results and caveats: The bulk population could contribute abundant contaminating clonotypes to FACS-sorted repertoires. Across the CD4 and CD8 compartments, a small share of clonotypes was present in both.

A universal primer site and UMIs were added as TCR cDNA was made by 5'RACE template switching. TCRdb passed the 5' RACE reads through MiXCR, listing each CDR3 protein once. The sample carries some 300,000 distinct CDR3 sequences, around 9.3% recorded once. As concerns this clonotype: Its cognate antigen is unknown.

Germline loops: CDR1 ENHRY, CDR2 SYGVKD. This CDR3 region has 14 residues. The V end lost 4 bases, the J end lost 5 bases, and 14 bases lay between the germline ends. The sample in question was CD4+ T cells sorted from PBMCs, obtained 5 days after the yellow fever booster vaccination. The gene calls are TRBV10-3 and TRBJ2-5; TRBD1 or TRBD2 may be the D gene (6 bases each). The sequence derives from a man younger than 35 who received the YFV17D yellow fever vaccine. The CDR3 region has the DNA TGTGCCATCAGTGCTCCGGGGGCGAGTGAGACCCAGTACTTC. It codes for CAISAPGASETQYF.